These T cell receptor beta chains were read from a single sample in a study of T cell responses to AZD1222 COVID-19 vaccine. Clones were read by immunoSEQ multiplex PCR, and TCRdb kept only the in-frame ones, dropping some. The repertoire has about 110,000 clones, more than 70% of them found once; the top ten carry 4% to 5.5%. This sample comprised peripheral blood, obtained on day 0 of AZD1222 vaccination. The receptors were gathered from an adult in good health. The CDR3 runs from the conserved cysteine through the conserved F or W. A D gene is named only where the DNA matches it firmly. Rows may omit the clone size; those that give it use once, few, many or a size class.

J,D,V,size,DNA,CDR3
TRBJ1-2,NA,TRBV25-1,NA,TGTGCCAGCGGTAGCGCCTCCACTAACTATGGCTACACCTTC,CASGSASTNYGYTF
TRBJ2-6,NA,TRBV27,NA,TGTGCCAGCAGTTTTCCCCCGGGCTCTGGGGCCAACGTCCTGACTTTC,CASSFPPGSGANVLTF
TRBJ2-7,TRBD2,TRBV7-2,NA,TGTGCCAGCAGCTTAATAGCGGGGGGCGGTGTCGAGCAGTACTTC,CASSLIAGGGVEQYF
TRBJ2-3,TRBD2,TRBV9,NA,TGTGCCAGCAGCGTAGACCAGCGGGGTATAGATACGCAGTATTTT,CASSVDQRGIDTQYF
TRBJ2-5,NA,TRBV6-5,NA,TGTGCCAGCAGCGAGACTGACTGGGGGGTGGAGACCCAGTACTTC,CASSETDWGVETQYF
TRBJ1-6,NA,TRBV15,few,TGTGCCACCAGCAGGCAGGGGTATAATTCACCCCTCCACTTT,CATSRQGYNSPLHF
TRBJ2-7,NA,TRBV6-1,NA,TGTGCCAGCAGTGATATAGGGCGCTACGAGCAGTACTTC,CASSDIGRYEQYF
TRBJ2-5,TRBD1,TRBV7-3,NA,TGTGCCAGCAGCGCGACTCCGGGACAGCAAGAGACCCAGTACTTC,CASSATPGQQETQYF
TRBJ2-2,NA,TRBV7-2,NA,TGTGCCAGCAGGCCAAAAATCGGCAACACCGGGGAGCTGTTTTTT,CASRPKIGNTGELFF
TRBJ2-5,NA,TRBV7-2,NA,TGTGCCAGCCGGGGGCCCGGGGAAGAGACCCAGTACTTC,CASRGPGEETQYF
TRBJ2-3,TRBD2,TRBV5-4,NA,TGTGCCAGCAGCCCCCGGGGACTAAGCACAGATACGCAGTATTTT,CASSPRGLSTDTQYF
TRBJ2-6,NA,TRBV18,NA,TGTGCCAGCTCACCAGACTCTGGGGCCAACGTCCTGACTTTC,CASSPDSGANVLTF
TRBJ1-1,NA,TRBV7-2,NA,TGTGCCAGCAGCCCCGCACCGTATCGAAAAGGGGGGAACACTGAAGCTTTCTTT,CASSPAPYRKGGNTEAFF
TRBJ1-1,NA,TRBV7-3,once,TGTGCCAGCAGCTCACGTCCGGACACTGAAGCTTTCTTT,CASSSRPDTEAFF
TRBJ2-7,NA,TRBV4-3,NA,TGCGCCAGCAGCCAAGACAGTCATTCGGGGGAGCAGTACTTC,CASSQDSHSGEQYF
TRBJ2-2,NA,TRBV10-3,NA,TGTGCCATCAGTGGATGGAACACCGGGGAGCTGTTTTTT,CAISGWNTGELFF
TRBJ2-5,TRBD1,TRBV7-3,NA,TGTGCCAGCAGCCAGACAGGGGGCGAGACCCAGTACTTC,CASSQTGGETQYF
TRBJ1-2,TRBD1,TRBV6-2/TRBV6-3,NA,TGTGCCAGCAGCTTCAGGGGGCCCTATGGCTACACCTTC,CASSFRGPYGYTF
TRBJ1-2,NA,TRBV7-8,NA,TGTGCCAGCAGCTTAAACAGGGAACTTAACTATGGCTACACCTTC,CASSLNRELNYGYTF
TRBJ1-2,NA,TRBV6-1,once,TGTGCCAGCAGTCCTCTTAGCGCTAACTATGGCTACACCTTC,CASSPLSANYGYTF
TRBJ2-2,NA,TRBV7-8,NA,TGTGCCAGCAGGACGGGGCAGGGGTTCTCCGGGGAGCTGTTTTTT,CASRTGQGFSGELFF
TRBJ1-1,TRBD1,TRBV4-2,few,TGTGCCAGCAGCCAAGTTCTGTCGACAGGGGGGACCCACTTGAACACTGAAGCTTTCTTT,CASSQVLSTGGTHLNTEAFF
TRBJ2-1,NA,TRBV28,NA,TGTGCCAGCAGTTTCGCCGGGGGAAACTACAATGAGCAGTTCTTC,CASSFAGGNYNEQFF
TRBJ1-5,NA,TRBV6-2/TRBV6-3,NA,TGTGCCAGCAGTTACAAGACATTTGGTCAGCCCCAGCATTTT,CASSYKTFGQPQHF
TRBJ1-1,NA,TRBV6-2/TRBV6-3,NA,TGTGCCAGCAGTTACTCGATTGGGCAGGGAAGTATGAACACTGAAGCTTTCTTT,CASSYSIGQGSMNTEAFF
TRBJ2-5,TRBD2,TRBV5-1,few,TGCGCCAGCAGCTTGGCCACGGGAGGTGAGACCCAGTACTTC,CASSLATGGETQYF
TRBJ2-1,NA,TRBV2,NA,TGTGCCAGCAGTGACATTTCGGGGGTGAATGAGCAGTTCTTC,CASSDISGVNEQFF
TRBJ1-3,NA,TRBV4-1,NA,TGCGCCAGCAGCCAAGGACAGCTCTCTGGAAACACCATATATTTT,CASSQGQLSGNTIYF
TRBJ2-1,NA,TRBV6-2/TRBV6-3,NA,TGTGCCAGCAGTTACGCATATGAGCAGTTCTTC,CASSYAYEQFF
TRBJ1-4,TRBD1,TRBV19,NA,TGTGCCACCTGCGACAGGGGGGGTGAAAAACTGTTTTTT,CATCDRGGEKLFF
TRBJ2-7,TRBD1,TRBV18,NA,TGTGCCAGCTCACCTGGACAGGTCTCCTACGAGCAGTACTTC,CASSPGQVSYEQYF
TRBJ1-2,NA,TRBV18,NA,TGTGCCAGCTCACCCCCGGGAGGGGGGCAAGGCTACACCTTC,CASSPPGGGQGYTF
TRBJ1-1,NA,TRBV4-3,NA,TGCGCCAGCAGCCAAGGGTTTGCCGGAGCGAACACTGAAGCTTTCTTT,CASSQGFAGANTEAFF
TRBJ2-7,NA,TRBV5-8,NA,TGTGCCAGCAGCTTGACAGGGTCCTACGAGCAGTACTTC,CASSLTGSYEQYF
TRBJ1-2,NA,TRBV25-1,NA,TGTGCCAGCAGTCAGTATGGCCGTGGCTACACCTTC,CASSQYGRGYTF
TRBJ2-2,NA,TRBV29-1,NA,TGCAGCGCACAGTACACCGGGGAGCTGTTTTTT,CSAQYTGELFF
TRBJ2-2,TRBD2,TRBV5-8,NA,TGTGCCAGCAGCGGGGGAGGGACTTGGAACACCGGGGAGCTGTTTTTT,CASSGGGTWNTGELFF
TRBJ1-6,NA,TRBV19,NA,TGTGCCAGTAGCCTGACAGACCATTCACCCCTCCACTTT,CASSLTDHSPLHF
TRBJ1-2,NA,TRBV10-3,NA,TGTGCCATCAGTGATAGGGTGAGTACTAACTATGGCTACACCTTC,CAISDRVSTNYGYTF
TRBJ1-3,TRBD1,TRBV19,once,TGTGCCAGTAGAAAGGACAGGGTCTCTGGAAACACCATATATTTT,CASRKDRVSGNTIYF
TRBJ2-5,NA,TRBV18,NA,TGTGCCAGCTCGCCGACGGCGGCATGGGCCCAGTACTTC,CASSPTAAWAQYF
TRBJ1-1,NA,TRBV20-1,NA,TGCAGTGGCCATGGGACTATGGAAGCTTTCTTT,CSGHGTMEAFF